The 11 T cell receptor beta chains listed next were all sequenced from one sample in a study of high-grade serous ovarian cancer treatment subgroups. This table comes from immunoSEQ multiplex PCR, and its TCRdb copy is limited to in-frame clones, with some not included. The data contain approximately 7,800 clones, approximately 62% of them singletons. Tumor tissue was taken before any definitive surgery or chemotherapy was given. Sequences were obtained from tumor tissue. These receptor sequences come from a human donor with high-grade serous ovarian cancer.

V gene TRBV6-6 combines with J gene TRBJ2-7; D is possibly TRBD1 (5 bases). V was cut by 4 bases and J by 2 bases, with 12 bases left in between. This CDR3 spans 14 amino acids. Germline V lookup: CDR1 MNHNY, CDR2 SVGAGI (reference sequence). The CDR3 is CASSWEGVPYEQYF. CDR3 in DNA: TGTGCCAGCAGTTGGGAAGGGGTTCCCTACGAGCAGTACTTC.

The V and J genes are TRBV7-6 and TRBJ1-5, with D unresolved. Trimming pared 5 bases from V and 10 bases from J, leaving 18 bases between. The CDR3 extends over 14 amino acids. In germline, CDR1 is SGHVS, CDR2 FNYEAQ. In nucleotides, the CDR3 is TGTGCCAGCAGCCTCACTCTAGGCCGCGGCCCCCAGCATTTT. Residues: CASSLTLGRGPQHF.

The chain employs TRBV14 and TRBJ2-5; 8 bases fit TRBD1. The CDR3 covers 18 residues. Germline V CDR1 and CDR2: SGHDN, FVKESK. V was clipped by 3 bases and J by 1 base; unmatched bases: 13. CDR3 amino acids: CASSHGQGGLGSQETQYF. In DNA form, the CDR3 reads TGTGCCAGCAGCCACGGACAGGGTGGGCTGGGCAGCCAAGAGACCCAGTACTTC.

In this sample, this clone is large. The chain employs TRBV13 and TRBJ2-7; 10 bases align to TRBD2. With V trimmed by 8 bases and J by 3 bases, 7 bases remained unmatched. This CDR3 is 14 amino acids long. Germline-derived CDR1 and CDR2 are PRHDT and FYEKMQ (reference sequence). The CDR3 nucleotides read TGTGCCAGCGCAAGGACTAGCGGAGTCTACGAGCAGTACTTC. Its translation: CASARTSGVYEQYF.

The gene calls are TRBV7-2 and TRBJ2-1, with D possibly being TRBD1 or TRBD2 (7 bases each). The CDR3 spans 17 residues. Germline values: CDR1 SGHTA, CDR2 FQGNSA. The germline V and J ends were trimmed by 1 base and 10 bases, with 23 bases remaining between them. CDR3 DNA: TGTGCCAGCAGCTTAGGCCCCAGGGGGGAGGGTAGCGGGGAGCAGTTCTTC. This sequence encodes CASSLGPRGEGSGEQFF.

Relative to its sample, this clone is medium-sized. The DNA of the CDR3 is TGTGCCAGCAGTGGGAGTCCGGGACAGGGCCACAATCAGCCCCAGCATTTT. Amino acids: CASSGSPGQGHNQPQHF. The chain joins TRBV2 to TRBJ1-5; 9 nucleotides line up with TRBD1. The CDR3 has 17 amino acids. J was trimmed by 3 bases and V by 4 bases; bases with no gene match: 10. CDR1 and CDR2 (germline): SNHLY, FYNNEI.

The CDR3 sequence: CVRSLTGQGYEQYF. Written as DNA, the CDR3 is TGTGTCAGAAGCTTAACGGGACAGGGGTACGAGCAGTACTTC. The genes are TRBV7-5 and TRBJ2-7; TRBD1, the table's D call, lacks a check against the DNA. TRBV7-5 is a documented pseudogene. This CDR3 has 14 amino acids.

This chain links TRBV5-8 with TRBJ2-5, with D uncertain. Germline-derived CDR1 and CDR2 are SGHTS and YDEGEE. This CDR3 region has 11 residues. The ends were cut back, 4 bases at V and 6 bases at J, with 7 bases in the middle. The CDR3 nucleotides are TGTGCCAGCAGCCCGATGCAGACCCAGTACTTC. Translation gives CASSPMQTQYF.

There are a few counts of this clone. The gene calls are TRBV2 and TRBJ1-2; possible D gene TRBD1, 6 bases. This CDR3 spans 12 amino acids. V was shortened by 8 bases and J by 6 bases, with 13 bases between the two germline ends. Germline lookup yields CDR1 SNHLY and CDR2 FYNNEI. The CDR3 DNA reads TGTGCCAGCGGTGCAGGGGACGATGGCTACACCTTC. Translating gives CASGAGDDGYTF.

The chain is built from TRBV27 and TRBJ2-2, with 9 bases lining up with TRBD1. The germline V gene encodes CDR1 MNHEY and CDR2 SMNVEV (reference sequence). V dropped 3 bases and J dropped 7; count of bases not matched to a gene: 6. This CDR3 region has 15 residues. CDR3 nucleotide sequence: TGTGCCAGCAGTTTTAACAGGGGGCGAGGCGGGGAGCTGTTTTTT. It is translated as CASSFNRGRGGELFF.

The chain is built from TRBV11-2 and TRBJ1-2; the match to TRBD1 covers 7 bases. In germline, CDR1 is SGHAT, CDR2 FQNNGV. The J segment lost 0 bases and the V segment lost 0 bases, leaving 4 bases of the junction unmatched. CDR3 length equals 16 residues. CDR3 residues: CASSLDLDRANYGYTF. The CDR3 coding sequence is TGTGCCAGCAGCTTAGATCTCGACAGGGCTAACTATGGCTACACCTTC. Filled out from reference TRBV11-2 and TRBJ1-2, the complete variable domain reads EAGVAQSPRYKIIEKRQSVAFWCNPISGHATLYWYQQILGQGPKLLIQFQNNGVVDDSQLPKDRFSAERLKGVDSTLKIQPAKLEDSAVYLCASSLDLDRANYGYTFGSGTRLTVV.